The 11 T cell receptor beta chains in this list originate from one sample, sequenced in a study of control samples from healthy donors and cancer patients. The protocol was immunoSEQ multiplex PCR, while the TCRdb copy is restricted to in-frame clones and leaves out a portion. The sample carries about 86,000 clones, around 94% recorded once. The sample comprised blood. These receptors were collected from a woman under 30 in good health.

This chain connects TRBV5-1 to TRBJ1-2, with 7 bases matching TRBD1. Unmatched junction bases numbered 5, after V lost 4 bases and J lost 2 bases. The CDR3 runs to 14 residues. The germline CDR1 and CDR2 sequences are SGHRS and YFSETQ. CDR3 amino acids: CASSGLQGNYGYTF. CDR3 sequence (DNA): TGCGCCAGCAGCGGACTACAGGGGAACTATGGCTACACCTTC.

This clone has just a few counts. DNA of the CDR3: TGCGCCAGCAGCCAGGGGGACGGAAAGGGGCCCCAGCATTTT. As protein: CASSQGDGKGPQHF. The chain carries TRBV4-1 and TRBJ1-5; possibly TRBD1 for D (5 bases). V lost 3 bases and J 9 bases, leaving 15 bases between the germline ends. Germline CDR1 reads MGHRA; CDR2 reads YSYEKL. The CDR3 has 14 residues.

V and J are TRBV5-6 and TRBJ2-4, with D unresolved. V lost 4 bases, J lost 1 base, and 15 bases lay in between. Germline CDR1 SGHDT, CDR2 YYEEEE. The CDR3 is 16 amino acids. CDR3 sequence (DNA): TGTGCCAGCAGCAGTAATAGGTTCGCGGCCAAAAACATTCAGTACTTC. Its translation is CASSSNRFAAKNIQYF.

V gene TRBV19 combines with J gene TRBJ1-1; D gene ambiguous. The V gene's germline CDR1 is LNHDA and CDR2 SQIVND (reference sequence). V dropped 6 bases and J dropped 6 bases, with 17 bases sitting between them. CDR3 size: 14 residues. DNA of the CDR3: TGTGCCAGTAGCCCAGAAAGGCGGAGCGCTGAAGCTTTCTTT. Residues: CASSPERRSAEAFF.

The chain joins TRBV19 to TRBJ2-3; TRBD2 agrees at 8 bases. This CDR3 comprises 14 residues. The V gene's germline CDR1 is LNHDA and CDR2 SQIVND (reference sequence). V lost 9 bases, J lost 5 bases, and 10 bases stayed unmatched. This CDR3 is CASTPGLGIDTQYF. For the CDR3, the DNA is TGTGCCAGCACCCCGGGACTAGGAATAGATACGCAGTATTTT.

This clone came up once. The rearrangement uses TRBV19 and TRBJ1-1; TRBD1 agrees at 8 bases. Germline lookup yields CDR1 LNHDA and CDR2 SQIVND (reference sequence). J was trimmed by 10 bases and V by 7 bases; bases with no gene match: 11. This CDR3 comprises 13 residues. This chain's CDR3 is CASMSSDREAAFF. The DNA for the CDR3 is TGTGCCAGTATGTCATCGGACAGGGAAGCAGCTTTCTTT. The full variable domain, rest sourced from reference TRBV19 and TRBJ1-1, is DGGITQSPKYLFRKEGQNVTLSCEQNLNHDAMYWYRQDPGQGLRLIYYSQIVNDFQKGDIAEGYSVSREKKESFPLTVTSAQKNPTAFYLCASMSSDREAAFFGQGTRLTVV.

The V gene is TRBV4-2, the J gene TRBJ1-1; tentative D call: TRBD1 (6 bases). The CDR3 contains 11 residues. CDR1 and CDR2 (germline): LGHNA, YNFKEQ. V shed 10 bases and J shed 5 bases, with 11 bases lying between them. As DNA, the CDR3 is TGTGCCACGGGGAGGGGGACTGAAGCTTTCTTT. It specifies CATGRGTEAFF.

The rearrangement joins TRBV19 to TRBJ1-2; D unresolved. Deletions cut 5 bases from V and 0 bases from J, with 7 bases between. The length of the CDR3 is 13 residues. Germline lookup yields CDR1 LNHDA and CDR2 SQIVND (reference sequence). CDR3: CASSPQANYGYTF. The CDR3 DNA reads TGTGCCAGTAGTCCCCAGGCTAACTATGGCTACACCTTC.

This chain joins TRBV21-1 and TRBJ1-1; TRBD1 was called by the table and not checked on the DNA. TRBV21-1 is assigned pseudogene status. The CDR3 loop spans 13 amino acids. This CDR3 is CASSKSVNTEAFF. The CDR3, as DNA: TGTGCCAGCAGCAAGTCAGTGAACACTGAAGCTTTCTTT.

The V gene is TRBV9, the J gene TRBJ1-2, with D uncertain. The CDR3 covers 17 residues. Per germline, CDR1 SGDLS and CDR2 YYNGEE. Deletions cut 4 bases from V and 1 base from J, with 20 bases between. CDR3 region: CASSPGPLGGYNYGYTF. CDR3 DNA: TGTGCCAGCAGCCCCGGACCCCTGGGAGGGTATAACTATGGCTACACCTTC. Combining the CDR3 with reference TRBV9 and TRBJ1-2 gives the whole variable domain DSGVTQTPKHLITATGQRVTLRCSPRSGDLSVYWYQQSLDQGLQFLIQYYNGEERAKGNILERFSAQQFPDLHSELNLSSLELGDSALYFCASSPGPLGGYNYGYTFGSGTRLTVV.

The chain carries TRBV19 and TRBJ1-5, with 11 bases that match TRBD1. This CDR3 is built from 16 residues. Trimming took 5 bases from V and 2 from J; bases not matched to a gene: 5. The germline V gene has CDR1 LNHDA and CDR2 SQIVND (reference sequence). This chain's CDR3 is CASSGQGARGNQPQHF. The CDR3 bases are TGTGCCAGTAGTGGACAGGGGGCGAGGGGCAATCAGCCCCAGCATTTT.